These 15 T cell receptor beta chains were all obtained from the same sample, sequenced in a study of control samples from healthy donors and cancer patients. TCRdb's table, derived via immunoSEQ multiplex PCR, lists solely in-frame clones and lacks some. The sample holds 120,000 or so clones, around nine tenths seen once. Sequenced material: blood. The receptor source for this set is a man aged 18 to 30 in good health.

The rearrangement uses TRBV10-3 and TRBJ2-2; 11 nucleotides line up with TRBD2. With V trimmed by 7 bases and J by 5 bases, 6 bases remained unmatched. CDR3 length: 15 amino acids. Per germline, CDR1 ENHRY and CDR2 SYGVKD. The CDR3 is CAINSGGARTGELFF. Here the CDR3 DNA reads TGTGCCATCAATAGCGGGGGGGCGAGGACCGGGGAGCTGTTTTTT.

The CDR3: CASSLEGGQPQHF. Here the CDR3 DNA reads TGTGCCAGCAGCTTAGAGGGCGGTCAGCCCCAGCATTTT. V gene TRBV7-2 combines with J gene TRBJ1-5; no firm D call. The CDR3 is made up of 13 amino acids. Trimming took 1 base from V and 6 from J, leaving 7 bases between them. The germline V gene has CDR1 SGHTA and CDR2 FQGNSA.

This clone was counted a single time. V usage is TRBV24-1 and J usage is TRBJ1-5; D not certain. This CDR3 contains 14 residues. V lost 6 bases to trimming and J lost 4 bases, with 12 bases between them. The germline gives CDR1 KGHDR, CDR2 SFDVKD. This chain's CDR3 is CATSPEGYNQPQHF. For the CDR3, the DNA is TGTGCCACCAGTCCGGAAGGCTATAATCAGCCCCAGCATTTT.

This clone came up once. This chain joins TRBV29-1 and TRBJ1-4; a weak D match, TRBD1 (5 bases). The CDR3 loop spans 15 amino acids. The germline CDR1 and CDR2 sequences are SQVTM and ANQGSEA. The V end lost 0 bases, the J end lost 7 bases, and 15 bases lay between the germline ends. CDR3 amino acids: CSVEDHQGRGEKLFF. The CDR3 DNA reads TGCAGCGTTGAAGATCACCAGGGAAGAGGTGAAAAACTGTTTTTT. Based on the CDR3 plus reference TRBV29-1 and TRBJ1-4, the full variable domain is SAVISQKPSRDICQRGTSLTIQCQVDSQVTMMFWYRQQPGQSLTLIATANQGSEATYESGFVIDKFPISRPNLTFSTLTVSNMSPEDSSIYLCSVEDHQGRGEKLFFGSGTQLSVL.

The V gene is TRBV6-6, the J gene TRBJ1-2, with D tentatively TRBD1 (5 bases). The CDR3 length is 16 residues. Trimming took 7 bases from V and 0 from J, leaving 18 bases between them. The germline CDR1 and CDR2 sequences are MNHNY and SVGAGI (reference sequence). The CDR3 loop reads CASNPGQTLANYGYTF. For the CDR3, the DNA is TGTGCCAGCAACCCCGGACAAACTCTGGCTAACTATGGCTACACCTTC.

The chain is built from TRBV4-1 and TRBJ1-4; D call uncertain. This CDR3 is built from 15 residues. Trimming left V 4 bases short and J 3 bases short, with 12 bases between. The germline gives CDR1 MGHRA, CDR2 YSYEKL. The CDR3 DNA is TGCGCCAGCAGCCCTACCCCGAGGGCTAATGAAAAACTGTTTTTT. This codes for CASSPTPRANEKLFF.

The chain joins TRBV10-2 to TRBJ1-2, with a weak D call TRBD1 (5 bases). Trimming took off 3 bases at V and 4 bases at J, with 6 bases between the two ends. The CDR3 consists of 12 residues. Germline values: CDR1 WSHSY, CDR2 SAAADI. The CDR3 region has the DNA TGCGCCAGCAGTGAAGACAGCTATGGCTACACCTTC. Protein: CASSEDSYGYTF.

The V and J genes are TRBV10-3 and TRBJ2-1; no clear D. Germline CDR1 ENHRY, CDR2 SYGVKD. V shed 8 bases and J shed 2 bases, with 10 bases lying between them. This CDR3 has 13 residues. CDR3 amino acids: CAIEDTTYNEQFF. The CDR3 DNA sequence: TGTGCCATCGAGGATACAACCTACAATGAGCAGTTCTTC.

The V and J genes are TRBV7-2 and TRBJ2-2; D unresolved. The CDR3 covers 14 residues. Germline CDR1 SGHTA, CDR2 FQGNSA. Trimming left V 1 base short and J 5 bases short, with 8 bases between. In nucleotides, the CDR3 is TGTGCCAGCAGCTTAGGACACGGAACCGGGGAGCTGTTTTTT. The encoded protein is CASSLGHGTGELFF.

The table lists this clone with a few counts. The rearrangement joins TRBV7-3 to TRBJ2-7, with D tentatively TRBD1 (7 bases). Germline CDR1 reads SGHTA; CDR2 reads FQGTGA. Trimming cost V 6 bases and J 6 bases, with 15 bases left between them. The CDR3 runs to 13 residues. The CDR3 sequence: CASSRNRGGEQYF. CDR3 DNA: TGTGCCAGCAGTCGTAACAGGGGAGGCGAGCAGTACTTC.

The chain couples TRBV19 to TRBJ1-4; D is unresolved. CDR1 and CDR2 (germline): LNHDA, SQIVND (reference sequence). CDR3 size: 15 residues. V lost 4 bases, J lost 4 bases, and 13 bases lay in between. The CDR3 bases are TGTGCCAGTAGTACCTTAACAGACCGTAATGAAAAACTGTTTTTT. As protein: CASSTLTDRNEKLFF. Full variable domain (outside the CDR3, taken from reference TRBV19 and TRBJ1-4): DGGITQSPKYLFRKEGQNVTLSCEQNLNHDAMYWYRQDPGQGLRLIYYSQIVNDFQKGDIAEGYSVSREKKESFPLTVTSAQKNPTAFYLCASSTLTDRNEKLFFGSGTQLSVL.

This chain connects TRBV9 to TRBJ2-2; D gene unclear. The ends were cut back, 3 bases at V and 5 bases at J, with 8 bases in the middle. This CDR3 is built from 13 residues. CDR1 SGDLS and CDR2 YYNGEE come from the germline V gene. DNA of the CDR3: TGTGCCAGCAGCGCCGTGGGGACCGGGGAGCTGTTTTTT. This gives the protein CASSAVGTGELFF.

The CDR3 DNA sequence: TGTGCCAGCAGGCGGGACAGCCGCTCCTACAATGAGCAGTTCTTC. It specifies CASRRDSRSYNEQFF. The chain carries TRBV5-4 and TRBJ2-1, with a possible D match to TRBD1 (7 bases). Trimming pared 5 bases from V and 0 bases from J, leaving 12 bases between. CDR3 length: 15 residues. Per germline, CDR1 SGHNT and CDR2 YYREEE (reference sequence). The variable domain in full, with the rest retrieved from reference TRBV5-4 and TRBJ2-1, is ETGVTQSPTHLIKTRGQQVTLRCSSQSGHNTVSWYQQALGQGPQFIFQYYREEENGRGNFPPRFSGLQFPNYSSELNVNALELDDSALYLCASRRDSRSYNEQFFGPGTRLTVL.

This chain connects TRBV5-1 to TRBJ2-5; TRBD2 matches at 9 bases. The CDR3 loop spans 17 amino acids. The germline V gene encodes CDR1 SGHRS and CDR2 YFSETQ. Unmatched junction bases numbered 13, after V lost 2 bases and J lost 5 bases. The CDR3 region has the DNA TGCGCCAGCAGCTTAGGGTACGGCGGGAGGGCCCTGGAGACCCAGTACTTC. Translation gives CASSLGYGGRALETQYF.

The chain carries TRBV29-1 and TRBJ1-1; 7 positions agree with TRBD1. The CDR3 is 13 amino acids. The V gene end was trimmed by 5 bases and the J gene end by 5 bases; junction bases not matched to a gene: 8. Germline-derived CDR1 and CDR2 are SQVTM and ANQGSEA. The CDR3 bases are TGCAGCGTTCCCCGACAGGGCGGAACTGAAGCTTTCTTT. It yields the protein CSVPRQGGTEAFF.